These 23 T cell receptor beta chains share one sample of origin, sequenced in a study of blood T cell repertoires in COVID-19. Measured with immunoSEQ multiplex PCR; TCRdb has only the in-frame clones, and not every one. Among 97,000 or so clones, approximately 80% were seen once, and the ten largest hold roughly a tenth. The sequenced sample was peripheral blood. These receptors were collected from a man between 70 and 80 years old with acute or convalescent COVID-19.

The chain has TRBV7-2 and TRBJ2-6; 11 nucleotides align to TRBD1. Germline lookup yields CDR1 SGHTA and CDR2 FQGNSA. The CDR3 consists of 17 residues. Trimming at V came to 5 bases and at J to 3 bases, leaving 6 bases not matched to a gene. CDR3 sequence (DNA): TGTGCCAGCAGCGTAGGACAGGGGGCGCTTGGGGCCAACGTCCTGACTTTC. This codes for CASSVGQGALGANVLTF.

The genes are TRBV4-1 and TRBJ2-7, with 7 bases aligning to TRBD2. The CDR3 loop spans 13 amino acids. The germline gives CDR1 MGHRA, CDR2 YSYEKL. The trim removed 4 bases at V and 2 bases at J, leaving 2 bases unmatched. The CDR3 region is CASSPAGTYEQYF. In DNA form, the CDR3 reads TGCGCCAGCAGCCCAGCGGGGACCTACGAGCAGTACTTC.

V usage is TRBV11-2 and J usage is TRBJ2-3, with 11 nucleotides matching TRBD2. The V gene's germline CDR1 is SGHAT and CDR2 FQNNGV. V shed 5 bases and J 2 bases; nucleotides not matched to a gene: 6. The CDR3 is 16 residues long. The CDR3 coding sequence is TGTGCCAGCAGCCCAGCTAGCGGGAGGTCCACAGATACGCAGTATTTT. This gives the protein CASSPASGRSTDTQYF.

The rearrangement uses TRBV7-3 and TRBJ2-2; D remains ambiguous. The CDR3 sequence is 15 residues long. V was trimmed by 4 bases and J by 1 base, leaving 10 bases between them. The germline V gene has CDR1 SGHTA and CDR2 FQGTGA. The CDR3 nucleotides are TGTGCCAGCAGCTATACCCCGGTGAACACCGGGGAGCTGTTTTTT. This encodes CASSYTPVNTGELFF.

This rearrangement joins TRBV5-1 to TRBJ1-5; D unresolved. CDR1 and CDR2 (germline): SGHRS, YFSETQ. With 2 bases removed from V and 4 bases from J, the gap between germline ends came to 7 bases. The CDR3 consists of 13 residues. CDR3 loop: CASSLAQNQPQHF. The CDR3 nucleotides read TGCGCCAGCAGCTTAGCACAGAATCAGCCCCAGCATTTT.

This rearrangement joins TRBV20-1 to TRBJ2-7; 9 bases agree with TRBD2. Germline V gene sequence: CDR1 DFQATT, CDR2 SNEGSKA (reference sequence). The CDR3 is 13 amino acids. V was pared by 3 bases and J by 6 bases, with 6 bases of the junction left unmatched. CDR3 sequence: CSASLAGGAEQYF. The DNA for the CDR3 is TGCAGTGCTAGTCTCGCGGGGGGGGCCGAGCAGTACTTC.

The rearrangement joins TRBV9 to TRBJ2-5; 8 nucleotides agree with TRBD2. Germline V gene data show CDR1 as SGDLS and CDR2 as YYNGEE. The CDR3 runs 15 residues. Losses at the gene ends were 1 base for V and 3 bases for J; bases not matched to a gene: 5. The CDR3 is CASSVFGRVEETQYF. The CDR3 DNA reads as TGTGCCAGCAGCGTATTCGGGAGGGTGGAAGAGACCCAGTACTTC. The full variable domain, with the rest looked up from reference TRBV9 and TRBJ2-5, is DSGVTQTPKHLITATGQRVTLRCSPRSGDLSVYWYQQSLDQGLQFLIQYYNGEERAKGNILERFSAQQFPDLHSELNLSSLELGDSALYFCASSVFGRVEETQYFGPGTRLLVL.

The chain is built from TRBV7-8 and TRBJ2-5, with 7 bases identical to TRBD1. From germline, CDR1 is SGHVS and CDR2 FQNEAQ. With V trimmed by 4 bases and J by 0 bases, 8 bases remained unmatched. This CDR3 has 16 residues. Here the CDR3 DNA reads TGTGCCAGCAGCTCGTCGACAGGGCTGTACCAAGAGACCCAGTACTTC. Amino acid sequence: CASSSSTGLYQETQYF.

V gene TRBV7-2 combines with J gene TRBJ1-5; maybe TRBD1 (6 bases). The V end lost 5 bases, the J end lost 4 bases, and 9 bases lay between the germline ends. CDR3 length equals 13 residues. CDR1 is SGHTA and CDR2 is FQGNSA in the germline V gene. CDR3 nucleotide sequence: TGTGCCAGCAGCCCGGACAGAAATCAGCCCCAGCATTTT. Translating gives CASSPDRNQPQHF.

The rearrangement links TRBV30 to TRBJ2-5; 8 bases line up with TRBD1. This CDR3 has 16 residues. Germline V gives CDR1 GTSNPN, CDR2 SVGIG (reference sequence). Trimming at V came to 3 bases and at J to 5 bases, leaving 14 bases not matched to a gene. In nucleotides, the CDR3 is TGTGCCTGGAGGACCTTTAGGACAGGGATGGAGGAGACCCAGTACTTC. Its protein is CAWRTFRTGMEETQYF. Full variable domain (rest looked up from reference TRBV30 and TRBJ2-5): SQTIHQWPATLVQPVGSPLSLECTVEGTSNPNLYWYRQAAGRGLQLLFYSVGIGQISSEVPQNLSASRPQDRQFILSSKKLLLSDSGFYLCAWRTFRTGMEETQYFGPGTRLLVL.

The chain carries TRBV7-2 and TRBJ2-1, with 8 bases matching TRBD1. Germline V gene sequence: CDR1 SGHTA, CDR2 FQGNSA. V gave up 6 bases and J gave up 5 bases; unmatched junction bases: 9. The CDR3 covers 15 residues. This chain's CDR3 is CASRKTGGSNNEQFF. The CDR3 DNA reads as TGTGCCAGCAGAAAAACAGGGGGAAGCAACAATGAGCAGTTCTTC. Variable domain in full (rest from reference TRBV7-2 and TRBJ2-1): GAGVSQSPSNKVTEKGKDVELRCDPISGHTALYWYRQSLGQGLEFLIYFQGNSAPDKSGLPSDRFSAERTGGSVSTLTIQRTQQEDSAVYLCASRKTGGSNNEQFFGPGTRLTVL.

The chain couples TRBV18 to TRBJ2-6, with 10 nucleotides matching TRBD1. This CDR3 spans 17 amino acids. Germline values: CDR1 KGHSH, CDR2 LQKENI. J lost 2 bases, V lost 4 bases, and 5 bases had no gene match. CDR3 sequence: CASSRQGASPGANVLTF. DNA for the CDR3: TGTGCCAGCTCACGACAGGGGGCCTCACCTGGGGCCAACGTCCTGACTTTC.

V and J are TRBV7-2 and TRBJ1-5; 9 bases match TRBD1. This CDR3 comprises 15 residues. The germline gives CDR1 SGHTA, CDR2 FQGNSA. J was trimmed by 3 bases and V by 5 bases; bases with no gene match: 5. The CDR3 region has the DNA TGTGCCAGCAGCCGGACAGGGGAAATCAATCAGCCCCAGCATTTT. Encoded protein: CASSRTGEINQPQHF.

This chain connects TRBV5-4 to TRBJ1-3, with 7 bases fitting TRBD1. V lost 2 bases and J lost 1; bases outside the gene matches: 12. The CDR3 sequence is 18 residues long. From germline, CDR1 is SGHNT and CDR2 YYREEE (reference sequence). The CDR3: CASSLSPLPGGSGNTIYF. The CDR3 bases are TGTGCCAGCAGCTTAAGCCCCCTCCCAGGGGGGTCTGGAAACACCATATATTTT.

The rearrangement uses TRBV18 and TRBJ1-1, with D possibly TRBD1 on 6 matching bases. V lost 0 bases to trimming and J lost 0 bases, with 8 bases between them. Germline V CDR1 and CDR2: KGHSH, LQKENI. This CDR3 comprises 15 residues. The CDR3: CASSPPTGMNTEAFF. In DNA form, the CDR3 reads TGTGCCAGCTCACCACCGACAGGCATGAACACTGAAGCTTTCTTT. Together with reference TRBV18 and TRBJ1-1, the CDR3 gives the full variable domain: NAGVMQNPRHLVRRRGQEARLRCSPMKGHSHVYWYRQLPEEGLKFMVYLQKENIIDESGMPKERFSAEFPKEGPSILRIQQVVRGDSAAYFCASSPPTGMNTEAFFGQGTRLTVV.

J is TRBJ2-1 and V is TRBV4-3; TRBD2 is a possible D gene (6 bases). Germline V gives CDR1 LGHNA, CDR2 YSLEER. The CDR3 sequence is 16 residues long. Trimming shortened V by 0 bases and J by 7 bases, and 16 bases separated the two germline ends. The CDR3 region is CASSQDRSGGDNEQFF. For the CDR3, the DNA is TGCGCCAGCAGCCAAGATAGGAGTGGCGGGGATAATGAGCAGTTCTTC.

J is TRBJ1-2 and V is TRBV6-6; D call uncertain. Germline assignment: CDR1 MNHNY and CDR2 SVGAGI (reference sequence). Trimming stripped 2 bases from V and 7 bases from J, with 17 bases between. This CDR3 contains 15 residues. The CDR3 region has the DNA TGTGCCAGCAGTTACGCCCTCGGGGTCGAGGGTGGCTACACCTTC. This translates into CASSYALGVEGGYTF.

This chain connects TRBV7-2 to TRBJ2-1, with TRBD1 identical over 8 bases. V lost 5 bases to trimming and J lost 1 base; unmatched junction nucleotides: 13. The germline gives CDR1 SGHTA, CDR2 FQGNSA. This CDR3 is built from 18 residues. The CDR3 DNA follows: TGTGCCAGCAGCCGCCCGGACACAGGGGGTTCTTCCTACAATGAGCAGTTCTTC. Its protein product is CASSRPDTGGSSYNEQFF.

In its sample, this clone was seen a few times. The V call is TRBV2, the J call TRBJ2-3, with 8 bases identical to TRBD2. The ends lost 6 bases at V and 3 bases at J; junction bases unmatched: 8. This CDR3 contains 15 residues. In germline, CDR1 is SNHLY, CDR2 FYNNEI. CDR3 in DNA: TGTGCCAGCAGGAAGAGCGGGGGAGGAACAGATACGCAGTATTTT. It is translated as CASRKSGGGTDTQYF.

The chain links TRBV28 to TRBJ2-2; D is possibly TRBD2 (5 bases). CDR3 length equals 15 residues. Trimming removed 2 bases from V and 7 bases from J, with 14 bases in between. From germline, CDR1 is MDHEN and CDR2 SYDVKM. The CDR3 coding sequence is TGTGCCAGCAGTTTACCCCCGGGGTCGGGCGGGGAGCTGTTTTTT. It codes for CASSLPPGSGGELFF.

In its sample, this clone was seen a few times. The chain employs TRBV6-5 and TRBJ2-5, with D perhaps TRBD2 (5 bases). This CDR3 is 14 amino acids long. V was pared by 2 bases and J by 2 bases, with 9 bases between. Germline CDR1 reads MNHEY; CDR2 reads SVGAGI. CDR3 DNA sequence: TGTGCCAGCAGTTACGGGAGAGGACAAGAGACCCAGTACTTC. This translates into CASSYGRGQETQYF.

This sequence joins TRBV20-1 and TRBJ2-1; no clear D gene. CDR3 length equals 11 residues. Germline V gene data show CDR1 as DFQATT and CDR2 as SNEGSKA (reference sequence). V was trimmed by 3 bases and J by 6 bases, leaving 6 bases between them. For the CDR3, the DNA is TGCAGTGCTAGCCCGGGCAATGAGCAGTTCTTC. It codes for CSASPGNEQFF.

This clone was recorded a few times. The chain links TRBV27 to TRBJ1-1; the D is unclear. This CDR3 contains 13 residues. Germline CDR1 MNHEY, CDR2 SMNVEV (reference sequence). V lost 3 bases and J lost 11, with 16 bases in between. This chain's CDR3 is CASSFRVPRDAFF. The CDR3 DNA reads TGTGCCAGCAGTTTTAGGGTCCCGCGGGATGCTTTCTTT.